This TCR beta chain was profiled in a study of blood T cell repertoires in COVID-19. Which cohort a participant joined came from the clinical history participants gave. Two negative PCRs, clearance, or symptom resolution had been documented for recovered Cohort 3 donors. The CDR3 covers 14 residues. The V gene end was trimmed by 1 base and the J gene end by 7 bases; junction bases not matched to a gene: 4. Germline lookup yields CDR1 SGHRS and CDR2 YFSETQ. Assay: immunoSEQ multiplex PCR; the TCRdb copy retains only in-frame clones and omits some. The sample lists about 130,000 clones, roughly 89% occurring once.

The sequence came from a man aged 45-60 years who had recovered from COVID-19. Sequencing was performed on PBMCs or T cells enriched from blood (not recorded which). The chain couples TRBV5-1 to TRBJ1-4; 7 bases agree with TRBD1. CDR3 bases: TGCGCCAGCAGCTTGCGTCAGGGGGGTGAAAAACTGTTTTTT. Translating gives CASSLRQGGEKLFF.